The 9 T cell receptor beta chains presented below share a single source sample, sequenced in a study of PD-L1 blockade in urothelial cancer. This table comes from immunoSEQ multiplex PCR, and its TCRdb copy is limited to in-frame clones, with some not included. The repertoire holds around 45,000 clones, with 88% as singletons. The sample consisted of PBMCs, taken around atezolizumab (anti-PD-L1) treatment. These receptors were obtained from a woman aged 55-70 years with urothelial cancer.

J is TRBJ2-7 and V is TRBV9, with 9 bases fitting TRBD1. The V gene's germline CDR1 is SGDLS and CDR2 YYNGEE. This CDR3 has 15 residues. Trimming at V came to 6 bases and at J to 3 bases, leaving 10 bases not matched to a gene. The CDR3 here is CASNSGTGNFYEQYF. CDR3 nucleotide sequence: TGTGCCAGCAATTCCGGGACAGGGAACTTCTACGAGCAGTACTTC.

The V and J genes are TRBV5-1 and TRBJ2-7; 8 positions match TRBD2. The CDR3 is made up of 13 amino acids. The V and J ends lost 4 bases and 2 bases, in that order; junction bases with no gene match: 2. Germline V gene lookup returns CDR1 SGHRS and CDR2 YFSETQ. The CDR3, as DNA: TGCGCCAGCAGCCCGGGGGGGACCTACGAGCAGTACTTC. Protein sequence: CASSPGGTYEQYF.

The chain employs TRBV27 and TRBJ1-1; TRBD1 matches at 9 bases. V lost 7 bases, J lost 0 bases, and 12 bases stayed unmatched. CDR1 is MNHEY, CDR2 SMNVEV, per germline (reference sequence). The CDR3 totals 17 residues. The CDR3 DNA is TGTGCCAGCAACCCCCGGGACAGGGTTTTTGTGAACACTGAAGCTTTCTTT. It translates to CASNPRDRVFVNTEAFF.

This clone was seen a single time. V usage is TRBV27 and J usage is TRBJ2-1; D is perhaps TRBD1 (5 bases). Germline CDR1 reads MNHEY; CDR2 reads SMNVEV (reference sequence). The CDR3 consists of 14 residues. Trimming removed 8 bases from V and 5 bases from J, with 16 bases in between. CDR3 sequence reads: CASRAGQLDNEQFF. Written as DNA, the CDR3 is TGTGCCAGCCGAGCAGGGCAGCTTGACAATGAGCAGTTCTTC.

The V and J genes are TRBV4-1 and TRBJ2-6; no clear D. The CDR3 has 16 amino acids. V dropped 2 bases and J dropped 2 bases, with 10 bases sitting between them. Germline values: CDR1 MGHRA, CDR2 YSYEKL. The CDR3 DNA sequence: TGCGCCAGCAGCCAAACTCCCCGGGCTGGGGCCAACGTCCTGACTTTC. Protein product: CASSQTPRAGANVLTF.

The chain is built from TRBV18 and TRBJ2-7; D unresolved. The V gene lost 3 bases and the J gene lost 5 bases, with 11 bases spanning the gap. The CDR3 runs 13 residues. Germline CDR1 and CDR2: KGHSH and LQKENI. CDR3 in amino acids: CASSPRAVHEQYF. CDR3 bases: TGTGCCAGCTCACCCCGTGCGGTCCACGAGCAGTACTTC.

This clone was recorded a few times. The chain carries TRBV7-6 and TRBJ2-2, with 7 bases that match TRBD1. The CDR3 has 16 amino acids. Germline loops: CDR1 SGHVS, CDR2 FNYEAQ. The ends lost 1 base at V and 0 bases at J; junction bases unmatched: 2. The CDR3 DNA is TGTGCCAGCAGCTTAGTCGGGACAGCGAACACCGGGGAGCTGTTTTTT. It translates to CASSLVGTANTGELFF. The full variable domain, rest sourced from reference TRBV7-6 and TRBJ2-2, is GAGVSQSPRYKVTKRGQDVALRCDPISGHVSLYWYRQALGQGPEFLTYFNYEAQQDKSGLPNDRFSAERPEGSISTLTIQRTEQRDSAMYRCASSLVGTANTGELFFGEGSRLTVL.

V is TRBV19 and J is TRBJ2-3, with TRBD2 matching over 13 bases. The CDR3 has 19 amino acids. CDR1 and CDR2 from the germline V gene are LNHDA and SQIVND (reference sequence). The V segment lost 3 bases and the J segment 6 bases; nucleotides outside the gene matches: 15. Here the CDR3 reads CASSIGLAGEVPLGDTQYF. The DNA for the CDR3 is TGTGCCAGTAGTATCGGACTAGCGGGGGAAGTCCCCCTGGGGGATACGCAGTATTTT. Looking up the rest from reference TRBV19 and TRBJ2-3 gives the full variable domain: DGGITQSPKYLFRKEGQNVTLSCEQNLNHDAMYWYRQDPGQGLRLIYYSQIVNDFQKGDIAEGYSVSREKKESFPLTVTSAQKNPTAFYLCASSIGLAGEVPLGDTQYFGPGTRLTVL.

CDR3 DNA: TGTGCCAGCAGCGCTGGGGGACTCGGACGGAGAGAATCGGCTGGCACAGATACGCAGTATTTT. It translates to CASSAGGLGRRESAGTDTQYF. This rearrangement joins TRBV9 to TRBJ2-3; tentatively, D is TRBD2 (6 bases). The CDR3 is 21 amino acids. V was cut by 3 bases and J by 1 base, with 30 bases left in between. Germline V CDR1 and CDR2: SGDLS, YYNGEE.